This TCR beta chain originates from a study of vaccination effects on CD4 cells after COVID-19. In the study overall: Participants received two doses of either the BNT162b2 or mRNA-1273 vaccine. A couple of convalescent patients gave samples 16 days and one week before vaccination.

General study points: The study enrolled few convalescent patients and sampled no early post-infection timepoints.

The germline V gene encodes CDR1 GTSNPN and CDR2 SVGIG (reference sequence). The CDR3 has 14 amino acids. Trimming pared 3 bases from V and 3 bases from J, leaving 15 bases between. About this clone: Its antigen is as yet unknown.

Measured with immunoSEQ multiplex PCR; TCRdb has only the in-frame clones, and not every one. There are fewer than 35,000 clones in the sample; 65% to 75% occur only once, and around 28% lies in the top ten. Viral peptide pool expansion of antigen-specific CD4+ T cells preceded sequencing in the ViraFEST assay. Researchers isolated CD4+ T cells once about 11 days of culture had elapsed. Documented for the person is a PCR-confirmed SARS-CoV-2 infection occurring between March and December 2020. In culture with 8 to 10 IU/ml IL-2 and approximately 9.1 ug/ml peptides, PBMC were grown at two million per well.

The chain joins TRBV30 to TRBJ2-7, with TRBD1 as a possible D gene (6 bases). This specimen consisted of CD4+ T cells from PBMCs cultured with a peptide pool, obtained before COVID-19 vaccination. The sequence was obtained from a human donor who had a prior SARS-CoV-2 infection. This CDR3 reads CAWRPGVSRYEQYF. The CDR3 DNA sequence: TGTGCCTGGAGACCAGGGGTTAGTCGCTACGAGCAGTACTTC.